These T cell receptor beta chains were read from a single sample in a study of T cells in Graves' hyperthyroidism and ophthalmopathy. TCRdb re-analysed the multiplex PCR reads in MiXCR, keeping a single row per CDR3 protein. The sample comprises 660,000 or so distinct CDR3 sequences, roughly 45% of which are singletons, and less than 9.5% rests with the top ten. Material for sequencing was peripheral blood or thyroid tissue (not recorded which). These receptor sequences come from an adult man with Graves' disease, either hyperthyroidism or ophthalmopathy (not recorded which). The conserved cysteine and the conserved F or W are not part of the CDR3 here. A D gene is named only where the DNA matches it firmly.

d_call v_call cdr3_aa
NA TRBV24-1 ATSDETGLGEQY
TRBD1 TRBV7-9 ASSGTDFYYEQY
TRBD1 TRBV2 ASSKGGFNEKLF
NA TRBV25-1 ASSANYDRGQY
NA TRBV12-3/TRBV12-4 ASSLEGRAASPLH
NA TRBV13 ASSLERVAGNTIY
NA TRBV2 ASSEEVFLFNQPQH
TRBD2 TRBV6-5 ASSPPSGRSIGELF
TRBD1 TRBV15 ATSRAGTGSSPLH
NA TRBV7-8 ASSIQGLANYGYT
NA TRBV29-1 SGRDPQETQY
TRBD1 TRBV12-3/TRBV12-4 ASSHTGGNTIY
TRBD2 TRBV19 ASSLVAGEIETQY
TRBD1 TRBV9 AGSGGGTGLDTEAF